This is a list of T cell receptor beta chains from one sample in a study of cytomegalovirus exposure and HLA in healthy donors. The method was immunoSEQ multiplex PCR; TCRdb's version includes in-frame clones alone and lacks a portion of them. The sample gives some 140,000 clones, about 86% of which show up once; approximately 2.2% is in the top ten. The sample comprised PBMCs. The receptors come from a human donor in good health. Both conserved end residues are part of each CDR3. Fields, in order: J gene, clone size, D gene, V gene, CDR3 DNA, CDR3 protein. The D gene is left open where the match is weak. Size tells how often a clone was seen (once, few, many) or the class of an expanded clone, and some rows leave it out.

J gene: TRBJ1-1; clone size: -; D gene: -; V gene: TRBV6-5; CDR3 DNA: TGTGCCAGCAGAATAGTAGACACAGGGTACACTGAAGCTTTCTTT; CDR3 protein: CASRIVDTGYTEAFF
J gene: TRBJ1-3; clone size: -; D gene: -; V gene: TRBV7-7; CDR3 DNA: TGTGCCAGCAGCTTAGCAGGGGAGGGGAGCACCATATATTTT; CDR3 protein: CASSLAGEGSTIYF
J gene: TRBJ2-5; clone size: -; D gene: -; V gene: TRBV20-1; CDR3 DNA: TGCAGTGCTAGTTCTGAGACCCAGTACTTC; CDR3 protein: CSASSETQYF
J gene: TRBJ1-2; clone size: -; D gene: -; V gene: TRBV28; CDR3 DNA: TGTGCCAGCATGAGGGGGGGCTATGGCTACACCTTC; CDR3 protein: CASMRGGYGYTF
J gene: TRBJ1-3; clone size: -; D gene: TRBD1; V gene: TRBV25-1; CDR3 DNA: TGTGCCAGCAGTGGCGACAGGGCGACGAGAAACACCATATATTTT; CDR3 protein: CASSGDRATRNTIYF
J gene: TRBJ2-7; clone size: -; D gene: -; V gene: TRBV5-4; CDR3 DNA: TGTGCCAGCAGCCCAGTGCGGGCAGGCACTATACGGGAGCAGTACTTC; CDR3 protein: CASSPVRAGTIREQYF
J gene: TRBJ2-7; clone size: -; D gene: -; V gene: TRBV4-1; CDR3 DNA: TGCGCCAGCAGCCAAGTGAAGGTGTCAGGCTACGAGCAGTACTTC; CDR3 protein: CASSQVKVSGYEQYF
J gene: TRBJ2-3; clone size: -; D gene: -; V gene: TRBV6-4; CDR3 DNA: TGTGCCAGCAGTGCCGAGGACACAACAGATACGCAGTATTTT; CDR3 protein: CASSAEDTTDTQYF
J gene: TRBJ1-5; clone size: -; D gene: -; V gene: TRBV2; CDR3 DNA: TGTGCCAGCAAGCAACAGAGAAGCAATCAGCCCCAGCATTTT; CDR3 protein: CASKQQRSNQPQHF
J gene: TRBJ2-5; clone size: -; D gene: TRBD2; V gene: TRBV28; CDR3 DNA: TGTGCCAGCAGTACACCGGGTTCTAGCGGGAAGGAGACCCAGTACTTC; CDR3 protein: CASSTPGSSGKETQYF
J gene: TRBJ2-5; clone size: -; D gene: -; V gene: TRBV6-6; CDR3 DNA: TGTGCCAGCAGACTACAGGGTCCCCAGAGAGAGACCCAGTACTTC; CDR3 protein: CASRLQGPQRETQYF
J gene: TRBJ2-5; clone size: -; D gene: -; V gene: TRBV11-2; CDR3 DNA: TGTGCCAGCAGCCGTCTACTGTACCAAGAGACCCAGTACTTC; CDR3 protein: CASSRLLYQETQYF
J gene: TRBJ2-4; clone size: -; D gene: -; V gene: TRBV7-8; CDR3 DNA: TGTGCCAGCTCCCGTGGGACTGCGGAAAACATTCAGTACTTC; CDR3 protein: CASSRGTAENIQYF
J gene: TRBJ2-7; clone size: few; D gene: -; V gene: TRBV10-3; CDR3 DNA: TGTGCCACCTCAGTCATCGAATTACTAGACGGCTACGAGCAGTACTTC; CDR3 protein: CATSVIELLDGYEQYF
J gene: TRBJ1-4; clone size: -; D gene: TRBD1; V gene: TRBV25-1; CDR3 DNA: TGTGCCAGCAGTGATCCTATGACAGGGGGAAGTGAAAAACTGTTTTTT; CDR3 protein: CASSDPMTGGSEKLFF
J gene: TRBJ2-2; clone size: few; D gene: TRBD1; V gene: TRBV27; CDR3 DNA: TGTGCCAGCCGGACAGGGGACACCGGGGAGCTGTTTTTT; CDR3 protein: CASRTGDTGELFF
J gene: TRBJ2-3; clone size: -; D gene: TRBD2; V gene: TRBV7-6; CDR3 DNA: TGTGCCAGCAGCACACCGGGACTAGCGGGGACAGATACGCAGTATTTT; CDR3 protein: CASSTPGLAGTDTQYF
J gene: TRBJ2-4; clone size: -; D gene: TRBD2; V gene: TRBV7-3; CDR3 DNA: TGTGCCAGCAGCTTTAGCGGGAGAGGGGACATTCAGTACTTC; CDR3 protein: CASSFSGRGDIQYF
J gene: TRBJ2-1; clone size: -; D gene: -; V gene: TRBV5-1; CDR3 DNA: TGCGCCAGCAGCTTGACAGGGGAGGCGAATGAGCAGTTCTTC; CDR3 protein: CASSLTGEANEQFF
J gene: TRBJ1-1; clone size: -; D gene: -; V gene: TRBV29-1; CDR3 DNA: TGCAGCGTTGAAGATCAGGCAGGCCTGAACACTGAAGCTTTCTTT; CDR3 protein: CSVEDQAGLNTEAFF
J gene: TRBJ1-1; clone size: -; D gene: -; V gene: TRBV18; CDR3 DNA: TGTGCCAGCTCACAGACACCTAACACTGAAGCTTTCTTT; CDR3 protein: CASSQTPNTEAFF
J gene: TRBJ1-4; clone size: -; D gene: TRBD1; V gene: TRBV5-4; CDR3 DNA: TGTGCCAGCAGCATGGACAGGAATGAAAAACTGTTTTTT; CDR3 protein: CASSMDRNEKLFF
J gene: TRBJ1-2; clone size: -; D gene: -; V gene: TRBV5-1; CDR3 DNA: TGCGCCAGCAGCTTCCTGGACAAAGGCTACACCTTC; CDR3 protein: CASSFLDKGYTF
J gene: TRBJ1-1; clone size: once; D gene: -; V gene: TRBV19; CDR3 DNA: TGTGCCAGTAATCGACGGGAGGGCGGTGTGAACACTGAAGCTTTCTTT; CDR3 protein: CASNRREGGVNTEAFF
J gene: TRBJ2-3; clone size: -; D gene: -; V gene: TRBV27; CDR3 DNA: TGTGCCAGCAGTGAGCTCGTCCCCCTTAGCACAGATACGCAGTATTTT; CDR3 protein: CASSELVPLSTDTQYF
J gene: TRBJ1-6; clone size: -; D gene: -; V gene: TRBV5-6; CDR3 DNA: TGTGCCAGCAGCAACGGTCCCCTGGGCTCACCCCTCCACTTT; CDR3 protein: CASSNGPLGSPLHF
J gene: TRBJ2-1; clone size: -; D gene: TRBD2; V gene: TRBV5-1; CDR3 DNA: TGCGCCAGCAGCTCAGGTAGCGGGGGGCTTGGGAATGAGCAGTTCTTC; CDR3 protein: CASSSGSGGLGNEQFF
J gene: TRBJ1-4; clone size: -; D gene: -; V gene: TRBV7-8; CDR3 DNA: TGTGCCAGCAGCTCACAACAGGGTGTAGGGGAAAAACTGTTTTTT; CDR3 protein: CASSSQQGVGEKLFF
J gene: TRBJ2-7; clone size: -; D gene: TRBD1; V gene: TRBV28; CDR3 DNA: TGTGCCAGCAGAGCTGGGACAGTCCCCTACGAGCAGTACTTC; CDR3 protein: CASRAGTVPYEQYF
J gene: TRBJ2-5; clone size: -; D gene: -; V gene: TRBV7-2; CDR3 DNA: TGTGCCAGCAGCTTAGTCCGGGAGACCCAGTACTTC; CDR3 protein: CASSLVRETQYF
J gene: TRBJ2-1; clone size: once; D gene: -; V gene: TRBV6-5; CDR3 DNA: TGTGCCAGCAGTTACTCGAGCTTCTCCTACAATGAGCAGTTCTTC; CDR3 protein: CASSYSSFSYNEQFF
J gene: TRBJ1-4; clone size: -; D gene: -; V gene: TRBV2; CDR3 DNA: TGTGCCAGCAGTTACAGTAAAACTAATGAAAAACTGTTTTTT; CDR3 protein: CASSYSKTNEKLFF
J gene: TRBJ1-1; clone size: -; D gene: TRBD1; V gene: TRBV6-5; CDR3 DNA: TGTGCCAGCAGCCCCCCGGGACAGAAGAACACTGAAGCTTTCTTT; CDR3 protein: CASSPPGQKNTEAFF
J gene: TRBJ2-7; clone size: -; D gene: -; V gene: TRBV7-6; CDR3 DNA: TGTGCCAGCAGCTTACTTCCATTGAGCTCCTACGAGCAGTACTTC; CDR3 protein: CASSLLPLSSYEQYF
J gene: TRBJ2-7; clone size: -; D gene: TRBD1; V gene: TRBV7-9; CDR3 DNA: TGTGCCAGCAGCTTAAGGGGGACAGGGACCTACGAGCAGTACTTC; CDR3 protein: CASSLRGTGTYEQYF
J gene: TRBJ2-7; clone size: -; D gene: TRBD1; V gene: TRBV30; CDR3 DNA: TGTGCCTGGAGGGTGGCAGGGGGCTCAGGCGAGCAGTACTTC; CDR3 protein: CAWRVAGGSGEQYF
J gene: TRBJ2-1; clone size: -; D gene: TRBD2; V gene: TRBV11-1; CDR3 DNA: TGTGCCAGCAGTACGGGAGGGAGCAATGAGCAGTTCTTC; CDR3 protein: CASSTGGSNEQFF
J gene: TRBJ2-1; clone size: -; D gene: TRBD2; V gene: TRBV2; CDR3 DNA: TGTGCCAACCAGCGGGAGATGTACAATGAGCAGTTCTTC; CDR3 protein: CANQREMYNEQFF
J gene: TRBJ2-7; clone size: -; D gene: -; V gene: TRBV19; CDR3 DNA: TGTGCCAGTAGTATACAGGGACACACAACTACCTACGAGCAGTACTTC; CDR3 protein: CASSIQGHTTTYEQYF
J gene: TRBJ2-1; clone size: once; D gene: TRBD2; V gene: TRBV27; CDR3 DNA: TGTGCCAGCAGTAGAACGGGACTAGCGGGAGTATTTACCTACAATGAGCAGTTCTTC; CDR3 protein: CASSRTGLAGVFTYNEQFF
J gene: TRBJ2-5; clone size: -; D gene: TRBD2; V gene: TRBV4-3; CDR3 DNA: TGCGCCAGCAGCCAAGGGGAGGGAGTCTTCGTGACCCAGTACTTC; CDR3 protein: CASSQGEGVFVTQYF
J gene: TRBJ2-5; clone size: -; D gene: -; V gene: TRBV18; CDR3 DNA: TGTGCCAGCTCACCAGGTTCCCCCCGGGAGACCCAGTACTTC; CDR3 protein: CASSPGSPRETQYF
J gene: TRBJ2-1; clone size: -; D gene: -; V gene: TRBV11-3; CDR3 DNA: TGTGCCAGCAGCTTGACGCAGGCGAATGAGCAGTTCTTC; CDR3 protein: CASSLTQANEQFF
J gene: TRBJ1-1; clone size: -; D gene: TRBD1; V gene: TRBV15; CDR3 DNA: TGTGCCACCAGCAGTGACAGGGAAGACACTGAAGCTTTCTTT; CDR3 protein: CATSSDREDTEAFF
J gene: TRBJ1-2; clone size: -; D gene: -; V gene: TRBV6-6; CDR3 DNA: TGTGCCAGCAGTTTAACGGCCGGGACTTCCAACTATGGCTACACCTTC; CDR3 protein: CASSLTAGTSNYGYTF
J gene: TRBJ2-2; clone size: -; D gene: TRBD1; V gene: TRBV7-2; CDR3 DNA: TGTGCCAGCAGCGACTTTACAGGGGTTTTGACCGGGGAGCTGTTTTTT; CDR3 protein: CASSDFTGVLTGELFF
J gene: TRBJ2-3; clone size: -; D gene: -; V gene: TRBV6-1; CDR3 DNA: TGTGCCAGCAGCCGCCGGGACTCAGCAGATACGCAGTATTTT; CDR3 protein: CASSRRDSADTQYF
J gene: TRBJ2-7; clone size: -; D gene: -; V gene: TRBV19; CDR3 DNA: TGTGCCAGTAGTACCCATCACGACACAGCCTACGAGCAGTACTTC; CDR3 protein: CASSTHHDTAYEQYF
J gene: TRBJ2-1; clone size: -; D gene: TRBD1; V gene: TRBV7-9; CDR3 DNA: TGTGCCAGCAGCTTGTTCCGGGACAGGGTCGACAATGAGCAGTTCTTC; CDR3 protein: CASSLFRDRVDNEQFF
J gene: TRBJ2-2; clone size: -; D gene: TRBD1; V gene: TRBV7-9; CDR3 DNA: TGTGCCAGCAGCTTAGGGTCCGCAGGGGGCGCCGGCGGGGAGCTGTTTTTT; CDR3 protein: CASSLGSAGGAGGELFF
J gene: TRBJ2-7; clone size: -; D gene: TRBD1; V gene: TRBV5-1; CDR3 DNA: TGCGCCAGCAGCTTGGGGGACAGTTTTTTCGAGCAGTACTTC; CDR3 protein: CASSLGDSFFEQYF
J gene: TRBJ1-1; clone size: -; D gene: TRBD1; V gene: TRBV18; CDR3 DNA: TGTGCCAGCTCGGGACAGGGGTCGGAAGCTTTCTTT; CDR3 protein: CASSGQGSEAFF
J gene: TRBJ1-5; clone size: few; D gene: -; V gene: TRBV28; CDR3 DNA: TGTGCCAGCAGTTTTGCGTCCCCCCAGCATTTT; CDR3 protein: CASSFASPQHF